The 8 T cell receptor beta chains reported below all come from one sample, sequenced in a study of OX40 agonist ivuxolimab in advanced cancers. Produced via immunoSEQ multiplex PCR; TCRdb's table is partial and in-frame only. The table has over 45,000 clones, roughly 80% seen once. The material was CD4+ or CD8+ T cells sorted from blood, obtained in a trial of the OX40 agonist ivuxolimab. The receptors were sampled from an adult with an advanced solid tumor such as melanoma, head and neck, liver or kidney cancer.

V is TRBV13 and J is TRBJ2-7; D ambiguous. Trimming pared 0 bases from V and 5 bases from J, leaving 11 bases between. CDR1 PRHDT and CDR2 FYEKMQ come from the germline V gene (reference sequence). There are 14 residues in the CDR3. The CDR3 coding sequence is TGTGCCAGCAGCTTAGGACGGCCCTCTCACGAGCAGTACTTC. Translation: CASSLGRPSHEQYF.

The chain uses TRBV18 and TRBJ1-3, with D possibly TRBD1 on 6 matching bases. The CDR3 covers 17 residues. The germline V and J ends were trimmed by 6 bases and 2 bases, with 20 bases remaining between them. Germline V gives CDR1 KGHSH, CDR2 LQKENI. CDR3 in amino acids: CASSLPNREGTGNTIYF. The CDR3 nucleotides read TGTGCCAGCTCCCTCCCGAACAGGGAGGGAACTGGAAACACCATATATTTT.

The chain combines TRBV19 with TRBJ2-2; D may be TRBD1 (6 bases). The CDR3 has 14 residues. CDR1 and CDR2 from the germline V gene are LNHDA and SQIVND (reference sequence). With 4 bases removed from V and 2 bases from J, the gap between germline ends came to 8 bases. DNA of the CDR3: TGTGCCAGTAGTAGGGACACTAACACCGGGGAGCTGTTTTTT. Amino acids: CASSRDTNTGELFF. Drawing the rest from reference TRBV19 and TRBJ2-2, the complete variable domain is DGGITQSPKYLFRKEGQNVTLSCEQNLNHDAMYWYRQDPGQGLRLIYYSQIVNDFQKGDIAEGYSVSREKKESFPLTVTSAQKNPTAFYLCASSRDTNTGELFFGEGSRLTVL.

CDR3 nucleotide sequence: TGTGCCAGCAGCCAAGTTCAGGGTAGTGTGTATGAGCAGTTCTTC. Translation gives CASSQVQGSVYEQFF. This sequence joins TRBV4-2 and TRBJ2-1, with D maybe TRBD1 (5 bases). Germline V gene data show CDR1 as LGHNA and CDR2 as YNFKEQ. This CDR3 contains 15 residues. Trimming cost V 1 base and J 8 bases, with 15 bases left between them.

This chain uses TRBV2 with TRBJ2-7; 11 positions match TRBD2. J gave up 3 bases and V 5 bases, and 6 bases lay outside the gene matches. Germline CDR1 SNHLY, CDR2 FYNNEI. This CDR3 is built from 15 residues. The CDR3 sequence: CASSRLAGPIYEQYF. The DNA for the CDR3 is TGTGCCAGCAGTAGACTAGCGGGACCCATCTACGAGCAGTACTTC.

The rearrangement links TRBV7-8 to TRBJ1-5; D gene uncertain. This CDR3 region has 14 residues. The germline V gene encodes CDR1 SGHVS and CDR2 FQNEAQ. Trimming pared 1 base from V and 8 bases from J, leaving 12 bases between. The CDR3 DNA follows: TGTGCCAGCAGCTTAGGGGCGGGGATCGAGCCCCAGCATTTT. Translating gives CASSLGAGIEPQHF.

The gene calls are TRBV7-8 and TRBJ2-1; TRBD2 agrees at 9 bases. Germline trimming cut 8 bases from V and 7 bases from J; bases unmatched to any gene: 3. The CDR3 runs 12 residues. Germline loops: CDR1 SGHVS, CDR2 FQNEAQ. Here the CDR3 reads CASGLATNEQFF. In DNA form, the CDR3 reads TGTGCCAGCGGACTAGCGACGAATGAGCAGTTCTTC.

This clone was counted between two and nine times. J is TRBJ1-2 and V is TRBV11-2; D call uncertain. With 0 bases removed from V and 8 bases from J, the gap between germline ends came to 4 bases. The CDR3 runs 11 residues. Germline V CDR1 and CDR2: SGHAT, FQNNGV. DNA of the CDR3: TGTGCCAGCAGCTTAGACCGAGGCTACACCTTC. Translated: CASSLDRGYTF.